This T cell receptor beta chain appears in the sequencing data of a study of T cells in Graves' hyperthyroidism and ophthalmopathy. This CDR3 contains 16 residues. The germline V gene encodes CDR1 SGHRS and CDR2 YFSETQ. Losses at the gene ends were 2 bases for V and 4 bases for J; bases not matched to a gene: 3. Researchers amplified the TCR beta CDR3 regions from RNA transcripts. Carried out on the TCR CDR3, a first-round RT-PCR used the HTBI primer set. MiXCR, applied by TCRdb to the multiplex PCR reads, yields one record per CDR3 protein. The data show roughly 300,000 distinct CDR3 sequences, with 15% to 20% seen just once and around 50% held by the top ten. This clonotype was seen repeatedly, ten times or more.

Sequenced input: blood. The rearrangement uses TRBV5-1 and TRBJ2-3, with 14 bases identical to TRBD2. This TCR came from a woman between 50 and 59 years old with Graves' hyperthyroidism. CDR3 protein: CASSLGTSGSADTQYF. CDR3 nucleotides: TGCGCCAGCAGCTTAGGGACTAGCGGGAGTGCAGATACGCAGTATTTT.